Presented here are 13 T cell receptor beta chains from one specimen sequenced in a study of T-cell reconstitution after alpha-beta-depleted transplantation in children. Researchers prepared the TCRbeta library using unique molecular identifiers, the study reports. TCRdb itself ran the PCR reads through MiXCR, one entry per CDR3 protein. The sample has approximately 300,000 distinct CDR3 sequences, roughly 11% seen once. Here the sequenced sample was peripheral blood, taken 180 days after TCRalphabeta/CD19-depleted stem cell transplant. The receptors were gathered from a male patient between 2 and 10 years old who had a stem cell transplant for chronic granulomatous disease, so the T cells may come from the graft donor.

In this sample, this clonotype turned up many times. V usage is TRBV5-1 and J usage is TRBJ2-1, with TRBD2 matching over 10 bases. The CDR3 is 18 residues long. Germline assignment: CDR1 SGHRS and CDR2 YFSETQ. V was pared by 1 base and J by 5 bases, with 12 bases of the junction left unmatched. CDR3 sequence reads: CASSLPLAGEGLHNEQFF. CDR3 in DNA: TGCGCCAGCAGCTTGCCCCTAGCGGGAGAGGGGCTCCACAATGAGCAGTTCTTC.

This clonotype was recorded at least ten times. The rearrangement uses TRBV6-2 or TRBV6-3 and TRBJ2-3; TRBD2 aligns across 10 bases. CDR3 size: 16 residues. The junction had 11 bases not matched to a gene; V was cut back by 6 bases and J by 5 bases. The germline V gene encodes CDR1 MNHEY and CDR2 SVGEGT. The CDR3 here is CASRTKAGGPRDTQYF. The CDR3 nucleotides read TGTGCCAGCAGAACGAAAGCGGGAGGGCCTAGAGATACGCAGTATTTT.

Many counts were recorded for this clonotype. This chain links TRBV5-1 with TRBJ1-1; the match to TRBD1 covers 11 bases. The CDR3 runs 17 residues. V shed 4 bases, J shed 0 bases, and the junction held 8 bases outside the gene matches. Germline CDR1 reads SGHRS; CDR2 reads YFSETQ. The CDR3 nucleotides are TGCGCCAGCAGCCGCCTGGGACAGGGGGTTTTGAACACTGAAGCTTTCTTT. Translating it yields CASSRLGQGVLNTEAFF.

This clonotype occurred many times. The chain uses TRBV20-1 and TRBJ2-1, with D unclear. Germline V lookup: CDR1 DFQATT, CDR2 SNEGSKA (reference sequence). V lost 5 bases and J lost 0, with 14 bases in between. There are 15 residues in the CDR3. This chain's CDR3 is CSAFKFESSYNEQFF. The CDR3 nucleotides are TGCAGTGCTTTCAAATTCGAAAGCTCCTACAATGAGCAGTTCTTC.

Many counts were recorded for this clonotype. V usage is TRBV5-1 and J usage is TRBJ2-3, with D perhaps assigned TRBD1 or TRBD2 (7 bases each). The CDR3 totals 15 residues. Germline CDR1 SGHRS, CDR2 YFSETQ. The ends were cut back, 3 bases at V and 2 bases at J, with 13 bases in the middle. CDR3 bases: TGCGCCAGCAGCTACGCAGGGGGGGACACAGATACGCAGTATTTT. Translated, it gives CASSYAGGDTDTQYF.

This clonotype was counted at least ten times. The chain employs TRBV7-9 and TRBJ2-1; 8 bases are shared with TRBD2. Germline V gene sequence: CDR1 SEHNR, CDR2 FQNEAQ (reference sequence). After removal of 2 bases from V and 1 base from J, the junction contained 4 bases not matched to a gene. The CDR3 sequence is 16 residues long. CDR3 amino acids: CASSLYRGGSYNEQFF. DNA for the CDR3: TGTGCCAGCAGCTTATACCGGGGGGGTTCCTACAATGAGCAGTTCTTC.

This clonotype occurred a few times. J is TRBJ2-1 and V is TRBV30, with D unclear. The germline V gene has CDR1 GTSNPN and CDR2 SVGIG (reference sequence). The CDR3 has 15 amino acids. V was pared by 2 bases and J by 6 bases, with 17 bases between. The CDR3 spells CAWSQQITEGNEQFF. For the CDR3, the DNA is TGTGCCTGGAGTCAGCAAATTACAGAAGGCAATGAGCAGTTCTTC.

In its sample, this clonotype was seen a few times. The junction shows a germline mismatch at one end, possibly a read error. The J gene is TRBJ2-2, the V gene TRBV20-1; tentatively, D is TRBD2 (5 bases). CDR1 is DFQATT and CDR2 is SNEGSKA in the germline V gene (reference sequence). The CDR3 extends over 17 amino acids. The CDR3 DNA reads TGCTGTGCTAGAGATTTCGTGGACGGGAAGAACACCGGGGAGCTGTTTTTT. Translating it yields CCARDFVDGKNTGELFF.

At least ten counts were recorded for this clonotype. The chain employs TRBV5-1 and TRBJ2-7; tentatively, D is TRBD1 (5 bases). The CDR3 runs to 13 residues. V lost 4 bases and J lost 7, with 15 bases in between. Germline CDR1 and CDR2: SGHRS and YFSETQ. CDR3 DNA sequence: TGCGCCAGCAGCGCAGGGTCCCCGCGGGAGCAGTACTTC. Protein product: CASSAGSPREQYF.

This clonotype was counted a few times. The gene calls are TRBV4-2 and TRBJ2-1, with a possible D match to TRBD1 (5 bases). The CDR3 covers 13 residues. Germline V gene data show CDR1 as LGHNA and CDR2 as YNFKEQ. V lost 4 bases to trimming and J lost 7 bases, with 11 bases between them. The CDR3 spells CASSRFRENEQFF. The CDR3 region has the DNA TGTGCCAGCAGCCGGTTCAGGGAAAATGAGCAGTTCTTC.

This clonotype was counted ten times or more. V usage is TRBV7-2 and J usage is TRBJ2-7; 13 nucleotides match TRBD2. V lost 3 bases and J lost 2; bases outside the gene matches: 4. Germline CDR1 is SGHTA and CDR2 is FQGNSA. The CDR3 has 16 amino acids. CDR3 in amino acids: CASSFALAGGPYEQYF. CDR3 DNA: TGTGCCAGCAGCTTCGCACTAGCGGGAGGGCCCTACGAGCAGTACTTC.

This clonotype was seen ten or more times. The chain has TRBV20-1 and TRBJ2-5; D is perhaps TRBD1 (6 bases). Trimming took off 5 bases at V and 1 base at J, with 14 bases between the two ends. The CDR3 is made up of 14 amino acids. Germline V gene lookup returns CDR1 DFQATT and CDR2 SNEGSKA (reference sequence). CDR3 bases: TGCAGTGCTCTCTCCGACAGGACCCAAGAGACCCAGTACTTC. As protein: CSALSDRTQETQYF.

This clonotype was counted ten times or more. The V and J genes are TRBV2 and TRBJ2-2, with TRBD2 matching 12 bases. The germline CDR1 and CDR2 sequences are SNHLY and FYNNEI. CDR3 length equals 16 residues. With 6 bases clipped from V and 6 bases from J, the junction kept 8 bases outside the gene matches. The CDR3 spells CASRPTSGSVPGELFF. The DNA of the CDR3 is TGTGCCAGCAGACCGACTAGCGGGAGTGTTCCCGGGGAGCTGTTTTTT.